This T cell receptor beta chain was observed in a study of blood T cell repertoires in COVID-19. The germline V gene has CDR1 SGHRS and CDR2 YFSETQ. The CDR3 consists of 16 residues. Trimming took off 0 bases at V and 1 base at J, with 11 bases between the two ends. TCRdb keeps only in-frame clones here, not all; method: immunoSEQ multiplex PCR. The sample holds fewer than 140,000 clones, over 55% seen once. The clonotype was recovered from a human donor with acute or convalescent COVID-19. The donor label of this sample is uncertain. Sequencing was carried out using peripheral blood. V gene TRBV5-1 combines with J gene TRBJ2-1; weak D call: TRBD1 (5 bases). CDR3 DNA: TGCGCCAGCAGCTTGGGAGGCAGGGTTTCCTACAATGAGCAGTTCTTC. Protein product: CASSLGGRVSYNEQFF. Based on the CDR3 plus reference TRBV5-1 and TRBJ2-1, the full variable domain is KAGVTQTPRYLIKTRGQQVTLSCSPISGHRSVSWYQQTPGQGLQFLFEYFSETQRNKGNFPGRFSGRQFSNSRSEMNVSTLELGDSALYLCASSLGGRVSYNEQFFGPGTRLTVL.